One sample yielded the 11 T cell receptor beta chains listed below, sequenced in a study of T cell responses to AZD1222 COVID-19 vaccine (dated by TCRdb to 2020 to 2022). Reading the label with the study, this specimen's time point is: about 28 days (+/-7) after the second vaccine dose. Library preparation employed the immunoSEQ multiplex PCR assay. Sourced from immuneACCESS, this table was stored by TCRdb with only in-frame sequences that have V and J called. A share of the clones is absent; for the studies checked, an unresolved V gene accounts for under half, and the remainder has no known explanation. The sample table holds 150,000 to 200,000 clones, of which approximately 90% were seen once. Jointly, the top ten make up under 1.2% of the sample. The sequencing here drew on peripheral blood, taken 28 days after the second AZD1222 dose. The receptors were sampled from an adult who received the AZD1222 COVID-19 vaccine.

The chain has TRBV5-6 and TRBJ2-7, with D possibly TRBD1 on 5 matching bases. The V gene's germline CDR1 is SGHDT and CDR2 YYEEEE. With 2 bases removed from V and 6 bases from J, the gap between germline ends came to 12 bases. The CDR3 covers 13 residues. CDR3 nucleotides: TGTGCCAGCAGCTTAGTCGACAGCGCCGAGCAGTACTTC. It translates to CASSLVDSAEQYF. Filled out from reference TRBV5-6 and TRBJ2-7, the complete variable domain reads DAGVTQSPTHLIKTRGQQVTLRCSPKSGHDTVSWYQQALGQGPQFIFQYYEEEERQRGNFPDRFSGHQFPNYSSELNVNALLLGDSALYLCASSLVDSAEQYFGPGTRLTVT.

This clone was seen just once. The chain links TRBV6-5 to TRBJ2-5; TRBD1 matches at 7 bases. The CDR3 length is 15 residues. From germline, CDR1 is MNHEY and CDR2 SVGAGI. The V gene end was trimmed by 6 bases and the J gene end by 2 bases; junction bases not matched to a gene: 9. CDR3 loop: CASSLVWTGQETQYF. CDR3 bases: TGTGCCAGCAGCCTAGTTTGGACAGGACAAGAGACCCAGTACTTC.

The chain is built from TRBV11-2 and TRBJ2-1; 8 bases are shared with TRBD2. The CDR3 consists of 18 residues. Trimming removed 5 bases from V and 5 bases from J; junction bases left unmatched: 17. Germline V gene sequence: CDR1 SGHAT, CDR2 FQNNGV. CDR3 nucleotide sequence: TGTGCCAGCAGCCACGGGGGCCGACGCGGGGGGCGAGACAATGAGCAGTTCTTC. Translation gives CASSHGGRRGGRDNEQFF.

The chain combines TRBV18 with TRBJ1-1; TRBD1 matches at 7 bases. Trimming cost V 3 bases and J 5 bases; bases outside gene matches: 12. CDR3 length: 16 residues. The germline V gene has CDR1 KGHSH and CDR2 LQKENI. The CDR3 nucleotides are TGTGCCAGCTCACCTTTTAAAGGGGGCGTGGGGACTGAAGCTTTCTTT. This gives the protein CASSPFKGGVGTEAFF.

This chain joins TRBV18 and TRBJ1-5; D may be TRBD1 (5 bases). The germline gives CDR1 KGHSH, CDR2 LQKENI. The V end lost 5 bases, the J end lost 3 bases, and 11 bases lay between the germline ends. The CDR3 sequence is 14 residues long. CDR3 region: CASSSGRVNQPQHF. The CDR3 DNA sequence: TGTGCCAGCTCATCAGGCAGGGTCAATCAGCCCCAGCATTTT.

V gene TRBV10-3 combines with J gene TRBJ1-2; D remains ambiguous. The V gene's germline CDR1 is ENHRY and CDR2 SYGVKD. The CDR3 covers 15 residues. V lost 0 bases, J lost 0 bases, and 8 bases lay in between. CDR3 in amino acids: CAISESVGTNYGYTF. The CDR3 nucleotides are TGTGCCATCAGTGAGTCGGTCGGGACTAACTATGGCTACACCTTC.

This chain joins TRBV20-1 and TRBJ1-1; D might be TRBD1 (6 bases). Germline assignment: CDR1 DFQATT and CDR2 SNEGSKA (reference sequence). This CDR3 has 12 residues. V was trimmed by 3 bases and J by 5 bases, leaving 10 bases between them. In DNA, the CDR3 is TGCAGTGCTAGTCAGGGGAGGACTGAAGCTTTCTTT. Its protein is CSASQGRTEAFF.

V is TRBV6-5 and J is TRBJ2-5, with D unresolved. CDR1 and CDR2 from the germline V gene are MNHEY and SVGAGI. The CDR3 covers 14 residues. V was trimmed by 0 bases and J by 4 bases, leaving 9 bases between them. The CDR3 loop is CASSYSGVRETQYF. CDR3 DNA sequence: TGTGCCAGCAGTTACTCCGGCGTCCGAGAGACCCAGTACTTC.

The V and J genes are TRBV2 and TRBJ2-5; 7 nucleotides match TRBD2. The CDR3 runs to 16 residues. J lost 2 bases, V lost 1 base, and 7 bases had no gene match. Germline CDR1 reads SNHLY; CDR2 reads FYNNEI. CDR3 sequence reads: CASSEEMAGEQETQYF. Here the CDR3 DNA reads TGTGCCAGCAGTGAAGAGATGGCGGGGGAACAAGAGACCCAGTACTTC.

The rearrangement uses TRBV9 and TRBJ2-7; 8 nucleotides align to TRBD1. The CDR3 totals 14 residues. CDR1 and CDR2 from the germline V gene are SGDLS and YYNGEE. Trimming cost V 4 bases and J 2 bases; bases outside gene matches: 5. The CDR3 sequence: CASSKGQAAYEQYF. CDR3 bases: TGTGCCAGCAGCAAGGGACAGGCGGCCTACGAGCAGTACTTC.

CDR3 bases: TGTGCCAGCAGCTTAGTGGTCGACACTGAAGCTTTCTTT. Its protein is CASSLVVDTEAFF. The gene calls are TRBV11-3 and TRBJ1-1; no reliable D call. V was clipped by 1 base and J by 3 bases, with 6 bases between them. Germline V gene lookup returns CDR1 SGHNT and CDR2 YENEEA. The CDR3 spans 13 residues.